A single sample is the source of the 3 T cell receptor beta chains below, sequenced in a study of blood T cell repertoires in COVID-19. Data came from immunoSEQ multiplex PCR; TCRdb stores just in-frame clones and leaves some out. The sample contains 150,000 to 250,000 clones, around 80% of which appear only once. The sample taken for sequencing was peripheral blood. These TCRs come from a human donor with acute or convalescent COVID-19. The donor label of this sample is uncertain.

V is TRBV11-2 and J is TRBJ1-3; a weak D match, TRBD1 (6 bases). CDR3 length: 13 residues. V shed 8 bases and J shed 4 bases, with 12 bases lying between them. The V gene's germline CDR1 is SGHAT and CDR2 FQNNGV. The DNA for the CDR3 is TGTGCCAGCGCGGGGGGCAGGGGAAACACCATATATTTT. Protein sequence: CASAGGRGNTIYF.

This clone was found once. The chain has TRBV18 and TRBJ2-7; no clear D. This CDR3 spans 12 amino acids. Trimming left V 6 bases short and J 5 bases short, with 11 bases between. Per germline, CDR1 KGHSH and CDR2 LQKENI. The CDR3 region has the DNA TGTGCCAGCTCCCAATATTCAGACGAGCAGTACTTC. Translated: CASSQYSDEQYF.

This chain uses TRBV5-4 with TRBJ1-1; tentatively, D is TRBD1 (5 bases). The germline V gene has CDR1 SGHNT and CDR2 YYREEE (reference sequence). Trimming stripped 4 bases from V and 0 bases from J, with 13 bases between. CDR3 length: 15 amino acids. The DNA of the CDR3 is TGTGCCAGCAGCCCATACCAGGGCATGAACACTGAAGCTTTCTTT. Residues: CASSPYQGMNTEAFF.